This entry lists 26 T cell receptor beta chains sequenced from one sample in a study of CD8 T cells in ankylosing spondylitis. Study findings and constraints: The study identified a TCR beta motif of eight highly homologous variants that appeared characteristic of ankylosing spondylitis blood.

Each CDR3 protein gets one entry after TCRdb re-called the 5' RACE reads with MiXCR. The sample lists roughly 700,000 distinct CDR3 sequences; under 20% were seen once. Their cognate antigens are unknown. The sequenced sample consisted of blood, either unsorted or a sorted T cell fraction (not recorded which). The receptors derive from a male donor with ankylosing spondylitis.

This clonotype appeared a few times. V gene TRBV29-1 combines with J gene TRBJ2-3, with D possibly matching TRBD2 (6 bases). Germline assignment: CDR1 SQVTM and CDR2 ANQGSEA. The V and J ends lost 5 bases and 0 bases respectively, with 9 bases between them. The CDR3 runs 13 residues. The CDR3 region is CSVSGRSTDTQYF. The DNA of the CDR3 is TGCAGCGTTAGTGGGAGGAGCACAGATACGCAGTATTTT.

The V gene is TRBV5-5, the J gene TRBJ1-2; TRBD1 agrees at 7 bases. This CDR3 spans 14 amino acids. Germline V lookup: CDR1 SGHKS, CDR2 YYEKEE (reference sequence). J was trimmed by 3 bases and V by 0 bases; bases with no gene match: 2. CDR3 sequence: CASSLEGQHYGYTF. The DNA for the CDR3 is TGTGCCAGCAGCTTGGAGGGACAGCACTATGGCTACACCTTC.

CDR3: CASSYSNPFPNRGDNTEAFF. The DNA of the CDR3 is TGTGCCAGCAGTTACTCGAATCCGTTCCCGAACAGAGGGGATAACACTGAAGCTTTCTTT. The rearrangement uses TRBV6-2 or TRBV6-3 and TRBJ1-1; possibly TRBD1 for D (5 bases). This CDR3 is built from 20 residues. Trimming removed 0 bases from V and 2 bases from J, with 25 bases in between. Per the germline V gene, CDR1 is MNHEY and CDR2 is SVGEGT.

The V gene is TRBV2, the J gene TRBJ2-7; D unclear. The ends were cut back, 3 bases at V and 2 bases at J, with 8 bases in the middle. Germline V CDR1 and CDR2: SNHLY, FYNNEI. The CDR3 contains 13 residues. CDR3 DNA sequence: TGTGCCAGCAGTGAGAACAGTGCCTACGAGCAGTACTTC. This encodes CASSENSAYEQYF.

This chain connects TRBV7-3 to TRBJ1-2; TRBD1 matches 8 bases. Germline loops: CDR1 SGHTA, CDR2 FQGTGA. V shed 4 bases, J shed 7 bases, and the junction held 14 bases outside the gene matches. The CDR3 totals 16 residues. As DNA, the CDR3 is TGTGCCAGCAGCTCAGACGAGCGGACAGGGTTAAGTGGCTACACCTTC. Amino acids: CASSSDERTGLSGYTF.

The chain has TRBV18 and TRBJ2-1; D is ambiguous. Germline V gene sequence: CDR1 KGHSH, CDR2 LQKENI. This CDR3 has 18 amino acids. Deletions cut 3 bases from V and 1 base from J, with 19 bases between. In DNA form, the CDR3 reads TGTGCCAGCTCACCCGGCTTGTCTCTTGAGAGTTCCTACAATGAGCAGTTCTTC. Residues: CASSPGLSLESSYNEQFF.

Only a few counts were recorded for this clonotype. The V gene is TRBV20-1, the J gene TRBJ2-2; either TRBD1 or TRBD2 may fit D (5 bases each). Germline V gene lookup returns CDR1 DFQATT and CDR2 SNEGSKA (reference sequence). V shed 3 bases and J shed 4 bases, with 9 bases lying between them. This CDR3 has 13 amino acids. The CDR3 region has the DNA TGCAGTGCTAGTACCGGGACCACCGGGGAGCTGTTTTTT. This translates into CSASTGTTGELFF.

This clonotype has just a few counts. The chain uses TRBV20-1 and TRBJ1-2, with 8 bases matching TRBD1. The V segment lost 6 bases and the J segment 4 bases; nucleotides outside the gene matches: 10. The CDR3 sequence is 14 residues long. The germline CDR1 and CDR2 sequences are DFQATT and SNEGSKA (reference sequence). The CDR3 nucleotides read TGCAGTGCAAAGGACAGGGCGGGGGGCTATGGCTACACCTTC. Translated, it gives CSAKDRAGGYGYTF.

V is TRBV29-1 and J is TRBJ2-5; 11 bases match TRBD2. Trimming cost V 2 bases and J 3 bases; bases outside gene matches: 5. This CDR3 region has 15 residues. Germline assignment: CDR1 SQVTM and CDR2 ANQGSEA. The CDR3 DNA sequence: TGCAGCGTTGAAACTAGCGGGGGCCCTAAAGAGACCCAGTACTTC. Its translation: CSVETSGGPKETQYF. Full variable domain (missing parts from reference TRBV29-1 and TRBJ2-5): SAVISQKPSRDICQRGTSLTIQCQVDSQVTMMFWYRQQPGQSLTLIATANQGSEATYESGFVIDKFPISRPNLTFSTLTVSNMSPEDSSIYLCSVETSGGPKETQYFGPGTRLLVL.

Notes on this clonotype: The junction differs from germline at one of its ends, possibly a read error. V and J are TRBV27 and TRBJ1-1; D possibly corresponds to TRBD1 (6 bases). The CDR3 is 19 residues long. Germline-derived CDR1 and CDR2 are MNHEY and SMNVEV (reference sequence). The DNA of the CDR3 is TGTGCCAGCAGTATATCGATGAGGGGGTCCTGGGGGAGCGACACTGAAGCTTTCTTT. It encodes CASSISMRGSWGSDTEAFF.

This chain joins TRBV5-6 and TRBJ2-5, with no clear D. Germline lookup yields CDR1 SGHDT and CDR2 YYEEEE. The CDR3 sequence is 15 residues long. Trimming left V 1 base short and J 5 bases short, with 15 bases between. The CDR3 region is CASSLRRLGGETQYF. The DNA of the CDR3 is TGTGCCAGCAGCTTGAGGCGCTTGGGTGGGGAGACCCAGTACTTC. Full variable domain (remainder filled in from reference TRBV5-6 and TRBJ2-5): DAGVTQSPTHLIKTRGQQVTLRCSPKSGHDTVSWYQQALGQGPQFIFQYYEEEERQRGNFPDRFSGHQFPNYSSELNVNALLLGDSALYLCASSLRRLGGETQYFGPGTRLLVL.

The table lists this clonotype with a few counts. This sequence joins TRBV3-1 and TRBJ2-7; TRBD2 agrees at 7 bases. Trimming took 4 bases from V and 2 from J; bases not matched to a gene: 5. The CDR3 is 14 amino acids. Per germline, CDR1 LGHDT and CDR2 YNNKEL (reference sequence). This CDR3 is CASSLASGPYEQYF. The DNA of the CDR3 is TGTGCCAGCAGCCTTGCTAGCGGACCCTACGAGCAGTACTTC.

In DNA, the CDR3 is TGTGCCAGCAGTTACAGGGGGCAACCTGGGGCCAACGTCCTGACTTTC. Residues: CASSYRGQPGANVLTF. The V gene is TRBV6-5, the J gene TRBJ2-6; TRBD1 matches 7 bases. This CDR3 contains 16 residues. CDR1 is MNHEY and CDR2 is SVGAGI in the germline V gene. Trimming took 2 bases from V and 2 from J; bases not matched to a gene: 3.

The CDR3 bases are TGTGCCAGCTCACCACAGGTGGCAGGCTCCGAGCAGTACTTC. Its protein is CASSPQVAGSEQYF. The chain links TRBV18 to TRBJ2-7; D ambiguous. Trimming stripped 1 base from V and 6 bases from J, with 13 bases between. Germline V CDR1 and CDR2: KGHSH, LQKENI. The CDR3 is 14 residues long.

This clonotype was seen only a few times. The chain uses TRBV12-3 or TRBV12-4 and TRBJ1-5; D is perhaps TRBD1 (5 bases). The CDR3 totals 16 residues. Trimming pared 6 bases from V and 2 bases from J, leaving 17 bases between. The CDR3 DNA reads as TGTGCCAGCAGCCCCTCCCAGGGATGGGGCAATCAGCCCCAGCATTTT. Its translation is CASSPSQGWGNQPQHF.

This clonotype was seen a few times. V gene TRBV29-1 combines with J gene TRBJ1-2, with a weak D call TRBD1 (6 bases). Trimming stripped 4 bases from V and 2 bases from J, with 14 bases between. Germline-derived CDR1 and CDR2 are SQVTM and ANQGSEA. The CDR3 has 14 amino acids. CDR3 DNA: TGCAGCGTTGTTTCCATTGGGACAAACTATGGCTACACCTTC. Its translation is CSVVSIGTNYGYTF.

The sample holds a few counts of this clonotype. The rearrangement uses TRBV6-5 and TRBJ1-1, with D possibly matching TRBD1 (5 bases). V was trimmed by 5 bases and J by 10 bases, leaving 14 bases between them. There are 12 residues in the CDR3. From germline, CDR1 is MNHEY and CDR2 SVGAGI. In DNA, the CDR3 is TGTGCCAGCAGTCCCCCTACCGGGGGAGCTTTCTTT. It translates to CASSPPTGGAFF.

V and J are TRBV27 and TRBJ2-7; D uncertain. Trimming cost V 4 bases and J 0 bases, with 13 bases left between them. Germline V gene data show CDR1 as MNHEY and CDR2 as SMNVEV (reference sequence). The CDR3 consists of 15 residues. CDR3 residues: CASSSRTESSYEQYF. The CDR3, as DNA: TGTGCCAGCAGTTCCCGGACGGAGAGCTCCTACGAGCAGTACTTC.

V and J are TRBV4-2 and TRBJ2-7, with 7 bases lining up with TRBD1. The germline gives CDR1 LGHNA, CDR2 YNFKEQ. This CDR3 comprises 16 residues. Trimming at V came to 3 bases and at J to 5 bases, leaving 13 bases not matched to a gene. The CDR3 loop reads CASSHPGGAAADEQYF. The DNA for the CDR3 is TGTGCCAGCAGCCATCCAGGGGGTGCTGCAGCTGACGAGCAGTACTTC.

Many counts were recorded for this clonotype. The CDR3 spells CASSSGTGNYNEQFF. The CDR3, as DNA: TGCGCCAGCAGCTCCGGGACAGGGAATTACAATGAGCAGTTCTTC. The chain recombines TRBV5-1 with TRBJ2-1, with 9 positions matching TRBD1. CDR1 SGHRS and CDR2 YFSETQ come from the germline V gene. The CDR3 totals 15 residues. The V segment lost 3 bases and the J segment 4 bases; nucleotides outside the gene matches: 5. The full variable domain, rest sourced from reference TRBV5-1 and TRBJ2-1, is KAGVTQTPRYLIKTRGQQVTLSCSPISGHRSVSWYQQTPGQGLQFLFEYFSETQRNKGNFPGRFSGRQFSNSRSEMNVSTLELGDSALYLCASSSGTGNYNEQFFGPGTRLTVL.

The gene calls are TRBV9 and TRBJ2-7, with unresolved D. V was clipped by 0 bases and J by 3 bases, with 13 bases between them. CDR3 length: 15 amino acids. CDR1 SGDLS and CDR2 YYNGEE come from the germline V gene. The CDR3, as DNA: TGTGCCAGCAGCGTAGGTTCTGGGGTGGACTACGAGCAGTACTTC. Residues: CASSVGSGVDYEQYF.

This clonotype has just a few counts. V usage is TRBV6-1 and J usage is TRBJ1-1, with 10 bases aligning to TRBD1. Germline CDR1 and CDR2: MNHNS and SASEGT. CDR3 size: 14 residues. V lost 6 bases to trimming and J lost 0 bases; unmatched junction nucleotides: 1. CDR3 in amino acids: CASRDRGVNTEAFF. The CDR3 nucleotides are TGTGCCAGCAGGGACAGGGGGGTGAACACTGAAGCTTTCTTT.

The V gene is TRBV7-9, the J gene TRBJ2-3; D unresolved. V lost 1 base and J lost 0, with 8 bases in between. The CDR3 sequence is 15 residues long. Germline-derived CDR1 and CDR2 are SEHNR and FQNEAQ (reference sequence). CDR3 sequence (DNA): TGTGCCAGCAGCTTAGGGCTAACTAGCACAGATACGCAGTATTTT. Translating gives CASSLGLTSTDTQYF.

J is TRBJ2-3 and V is TRBV12-3 or TRBV12-4; 8 bases are shared with TRBD2. With 3 bases clipped from V and 1 base from J, the junction kept 9 bases outside the gene matches. This CDR3 region has 17 residues. This CDR3 reads CASSFRLSGRRTDTQYF. In DNA form, the CDR3 reads TGTGCCAGCAGTTTCCGCCTGAGCGGGAGACGCACAGATACGCAGTATTTT.

This clonotype was counted between two and nine times. The V gene is TRBV20-1, the J gene TRBJ2-1; no definite D call. Deletions cut 3 bases from V and 3 bases from J, with 12 bases between. This CDR3 is built from 14 residues. CDR1 is DFQATT and CDR2 is SNEGSKA in the germline V gene (reference sequence). The CDR3 loop reads CSASRSGSYNEQFF. DNA of the CDR3: TGCAGTGCTAGTCGGTCTGGAAGCTACAATGAGCAGTTCTTC.

V is TRBV10-3 and J is TRBJ2-7; 9 bases agree with TRBD2. Trimming took 2 bases from V and 3 from J; bases not matched to a gene: 2. The germline CDR1 and CDR2 sequences are ENHRY and SYGVKD. The CDR3 contains 14 residues. CDR3 sequence (DNA): TGTGCCATCAGTGAGAGGCGGGAGGGCTACGAGCAGTACTTC. Encoded protein: CAISERREGYEQYF.